These 22 T cell receptor beta chains were sequenced from one sample in a study of blood T cell repertoires in COVID-19. Libraries were prepared by immunoSEQ multiplex PCR; TCRdb keeps only in-frame clonotypes and omits some of them. The data show 400,000 or so clones, around 91% seen once. Sequencing used PBMCs or T cells enriched from blood (not recorded which). Source of these receptors: a man aged 18 to 30 who had recovered from COVID-19.

A note on this clone: Within the sample, other DNA sequences also encode this same CDR3. The J gene is TRBJ1-5, the V gene TRBV5-1; TRBD1 is a possible D gene (6 bases). The CDR3 runs 15 residues. Between the trimmed V and J ends, which lost 0 bases and 3 bases, there was a span of 10 bases. CDR1 and CDR2 from the germline V gene are SGHRS and YFSETQ. The CDR3 loop reads CASSLEGVPNQPQHF. CDR3 coding DNA: TGCGCCAGCAGCTTGGAGGGGGTACCCAATCAGCCCCAGCATTTT.

The J gene is TRBJ1-6, the V gene TRBV7-2; no definite D call. Germline CDR1 SGHTA, CDR2 FQGNSA. This CDR3 is 14 amino acids long. The V and J ends lost 2 bases and 8 bases respectively, with 10 bases between them. The CDR3 coding sequence is TGTGCCAGCAGCTTATTGGCCTTCGATTCACCCCTCCACTTT. It translates to CASSLLAFDSPLHF.

This clone turned up a few times. This chain connects TRBV5-4 to TRBJ2-1; 7 nucleotides align to TRBD1. J gave up 7 bases and V 2 bases, and 12 bases lay outside the gene matches. Germline V CDR1 and CDR2: SGHNT, YYREEE (reference sequence). The CDR3 extends over 16 amino acids. The DNA for the CDR3 is TGTGCCAGCAGCTTTAAGGTCGTAGGGGGCGGAAATGAGCAGTTCTTC. Amino acids: CASSFKVVGGGNEQFF. The whole variable domain, remainder taken from reference TRBV5-4 and TRBJ2-1, is ETGVTQSPTHLIKTRGQQVTLRCSSQSGHNTVSWYQQALGQGPQFIFQYYREEENGRGNFPPRFSGLQFPNYSSELNVNALELDDSALYLCASSFKVVGGGNEQFFGPGTRLTVL.

With respect to this clone: The junction and the germline gene differ at one end; a read error may be behind it. The CDR3 here is CASSRVENHPQHF. CDR3 coding DNA: TGTGCCAGTTCGAGGGTAGAGAATCATCCCCAGCATTTT. The chain joins TRBV6-5 to TRBJ1-5; D is unresolved. Looked up from germline, CDR1 is MNHEY and CDR2 is SVGAGI. This CDR3 comprises 13 residues.

CDR3 residues: CASSFGNQPQHF. In nucleotides, the CDR3 is TGTGCCAGCAGTTTCGGGAATCAGCCCCAGCATTTT. The chain couples TRBV12-3 or TRBV12-4 to TRBJ1-5, with unresolved D. The CDR3 length is 12 residues. V gave up 3 bases and J gave up 4 bases, with 4 bases separating them.

The chain joins TRBV20-1 to TRBJ2-3; D ambiguous. From germline, CDR1 is DFQATT and CDR2 SNEGSKA (reference sequence). Trimming took 3 bases from V and 1 from J, leaving 5 bases between them. This CDR3 spans 12 amino acids. This CDR3 reads CSASLGTDTQYF. The CDR3 nucleotides read TGCAGTGCTAGTCTAGGCACAGATACGCAGTATTTT.

The V and J genes are TRBV27 and TRBJ2-7, with TRBD2 as a possible D gene (5 bases). V dropped 3 bases and J dropped 2 bases, with 8 bases sitting between them. The CDR3 contains 13 residues. CDR1 is MNHEY, CDR2 SMNVEV, per germline (reference sequence). The CDR3 DNA is TGTGCCAGCAGTTTTTCGGGAACCTACGAGCAGTACTTC. Its translation: CASSFSGTYEQYF.

The CDR3 DNA reads TGCAGCGTTGAAAAATCTTATGGCTACACCTTC. Amino acids: CSVEKSYGYTF. The V and J genes are TRBV29-1 and TRBJ1-2; D gene ambiguous. The CDR3 has 11 amino acids. Germline-derived CDR1 and CDR2 are SQVTM and ANQGSEA. With 2 bases removed from V and 5 bases from J, the gap between germline ends came to 6 bases.

The V and J genes are TRBV9 and TRBJ1-6; 7 bases agree with TRBD1. The V and J ends lost 4 bases and 4 bases, in that order; junction bases with no gene match: 5. This CDR3 spans 15 amino acids. Looked up from germline, CDR1 is SGDLS and CDR2 is YYNGEE. This CDR3 is CASSLRQGYNSPLHF. As DNA, the CDR3 is TGTGCCAGCAGCCTGAGACAGGGATATAATTCACCCCTCCACTTT.

The rearrangement joins TRBV6-5 to TRBJ1-5, with 8 bases fitting TRBD1. The CDR3 has 14 residues. V shed 7 bases and J 4 bases; nucleotides not matched to a gene: 6. Germline assignment: CDR1 MNHEY and CDR2 SVGAGI. CDR3 DNA sequence: TGTGCCAGCATCGACAGGGGTCTGAATCAGCCCCAGCATTTT. It specifies CASIDRGLNQPQHF.

About this clone: This same CDR3 is encoded by further DNA sequences in the sample. This chain uses TRBV18 with TRBJ1-1; no definite D call. The CDR3 totals 14 residues. Germline V gene sequence: CDR1 KGHSH, CDR2 LQKENI. Trimming shortened V by 3 bases and J by 0 bases, and 8 bases separated the two germline ends. The CDR3, as DNA: TGTGCCAGCTCACCCACGGTGATGAACACTGAAGCTTTCTTT. This codes for CASSPTVMNTEAFF.

This clone was seen just once. Additional DNA sequences in this sample encode the identical CDR3. This chain joins TRBV5-1 and TRBJ1-5; D not resolved. The germline V gene encodes CDR1 SGHRS and CDR2 YFSETQ. The CDR3 sequence is 15 residues long. The V end lost 0 bases, the J end lost 1 base, and 8 bases lay between the germline ends. Here the CDR3 DNA reads TGCGCCAGCAGCTTGGAGGGAGGGAGCAATCAGCCCCAGCATTTT. Protein: CASSLEGGSNQPQHF.

The CDR3 sequence is CAWSATRTSGSGGEQFF. The CDR3, as DNA: TGTGCCTGGAGTGCGACCCGGACTAGCGGGAGCGGAGGTGAGCAGTTCTTC. J is TRBJ2-1 and V is TRBV30; 13 bases are shared with TRBD2. This CDR3 has 17 residues. The V gene end was trimmed by 1 base and the J gene end by 9 bases; junction bases not matched to a gene: 12. Germline CDR1 and CDR2: GTSNPN and SVGIG (reference sequence).

This clone was detected once. V gene TRBV18 combines with J gene TRBJ1-2, with a weak D call TRBD1 (5 bases). The CDR3 totals 14 residues. Deletions cut 3 bases from V and 1 base from J, with 9 bases between. Germline CDR1 and CDR2: KGHSH and LQKENI. Here the CDR3 reads CASSPAGGNYGYTF. DNA of the CDR3: TGTGCCAGCTCACCCGCGGGGGGTAACTATGGCTACACCTTC.

CDR3 in amino acids: CASSVEPGQVYEQYF. The CDR3 DNA reads as TGTGCCAGCAGCGTAGAACCGGGACAGGTTTACGAGCAGTACTTC. This chain uses TRBV9 with TRBJ2-7, with 8 positions matching TRBD1. The germline V gene has CDR1 SGDLS and CDR2 YYNGEE. CDR3 length: 15 amino acids. With V trimmed by 0 bases and J by 4 bases, 6 bases remained unmatched.

V usage is TRBV6-5 and J usage is TRBJ2-7, with D maybe TRBD1 (6 bases). The V gene's germline CDR1 is MNHEY and CDR2 SVGAGI. V was trimmed by 5 bases and J by 2 bases, leaving 7 bases between them. This CDR3 comprises 12 residues. The CDR3 sequence: CASSQGPYEQYF. In nucleotides, the CDR3 is TGTGCCAGCAGTCAGGGGCCCTACGAGCAGTACTTC.

This chain joins TRBV19 and TRBJ1-5; no reliable D call. The germline CDR1 and CDR2 sequences are LNHDA and SQIVND (reference sequence). The CDR3 runs to 13 residues. V shed 6 bases and J shed 1 base, with 7 bases lying between them. The CDR3 is CASSPVSNQPQHF. The CDR3 bases are TGTGCCAGTAGCCCAGTGAGCAATCAGCCCCAGCATTTT. The variable domain in full, with the rest retrieved from reference TRBV19 and TRBJ1-5, is DGGITQSPKYLFRKEGQNVTLSCEQNLNHDAMYWYRQDPGQGLRLIYYSQIVNDFQKGDIAEGYSVSREKKESFPLTVTSAQKNPTAFYLCASSPVSNQPQHFGDGTRLSIL.

The rearrangement joins TRBV28 to TRBJ1-1, with 11 bases matching TRBD1. Germline CDR1 reads MDHEN; CDR2 reads SYDVKM. The CDR3 contains 19 residues. After removal of 5 bases from V and 4 bases from J, the junction contained 18 bases not matched to a gene. The CDR3 is CASSITRDRGEDLGTEAFF. The CDR3 nucleotides read TGTGCCAGCAGTATAACACGGGACAGGGGGGAAGATCTGGGCACTGAAGCTTTCTTT.

In its sample, this clone was seen a few times. The genes are TRBV15 and TRBJ1-5; a weak D match, TRBD1 (6 bases). In germline, CDR1 is LNHNV, CDR2 YYDKDF (reference sequence). The CDR3 length is 15 residues. The ends were cut back, 5 bases at V and 2 bases at J, with 13 bases in the middle. As DNA, the CDR3 is TGTGCCACCAGCGACAGGCTTGGGGGCAATCAGCCCCAGCATTTT. Its translation: CATSDRLGGNQPQHF.

V usage is TRBV11-1 and J usage is TRBJ1-5, with D uncertain. The CDR3 is 13 amino acids. CDR1 and CDR2 from the germline V gene are SGHAT and FQDESV (reference sequence). Trimming stripped 1 base from V and 7 bases from J, with 8 bases between. CDR3 protein: CASSLEREQPQHF. CDR3 in DNA: TGTGCCAGCAGCTTAGAACGGGAACAGCCCCAGCATTTT.

The chain has TRBV5-1 and TRBJ1-3, with a weak D call TRBD1 (6 bases). V gave up 4 bases and J gave up 3 bases, with 11 bases separating them. Germline CDR1 and CDR2: SGHRS and YFSETQ. The CDR3 sequence is 14 residues long. This CDR3 reads CASSAEGGGNTIYF. In DNA, the CDR3 is TGCGCCAGCAGCGCCGAAGGGGGTGGAAACACCATATATTTT.

This rearrangement joins TRBV5-1 to TRBJ2-4, with a tentative D call TRBD1 (6 bases). Germline lookup yields CDR1 SGHRS and CDR2 YFSETQ. With 1 base removed from V and 4 bases from J, the gap between germline ends came to 18 bases. The CDR3 is 17 amino acids. The CDR3 loop reads CASSLPTFGQLKNIQYF. The CDR3 nucleotides are TGCGCCAGCAGCTTGCCGACCTTTGGACAGCTAAAAAACATTCAGTACTTC.